This record looks at one T cell receptor (beta chain) sequence and its context. As yet, its antigen is unknown. The PCR used 60 Vbeta and 13 Jbeta primers. The table came from immunoSEQ multiplex PCR; TCRdb's copy has only in-frame clones and leaves some out. Here the sample table reports more than 95,000 clones. The data stem from a study of cytomegalovirus exposure and HLA in healthy donors. Findings and limits, study-wide: Beyond CMV serostatus, there was no information to go on about immune exposure.

The TCR comes from a man aged 18 to 30 in good health and CMV-seronegative. The sequencing input was PBMCs.

CDR3 amino acids: CASSSRGETQYF. The CDR3 coding sequence is TGTGCCAGCAGCTCTAGGGGGGAGACCCAGTACTTC. The chain recombines TRBV7-9 with TRBJ2-5, with D perhaps matching TRBD1 (6 bases). The ends were cut back, 4 bases at V and 5 bases at J, with 8 bases in the middle. The CDR3 covers 12 residues. Per germline, CDR1 SEHNR and CDR2 FQNEAQ (reference sequence).